These 7 T cell receptor beta chains came from one sample sequenced in a study of blood T cell repertoires in COVID-19. The method was immunoSEQ multiplex PCR; TCRdb's version includes in-frame clones alone and lacks a portion of them. Of around 260,000 clones in the sample, about 86% are singletons; the top ten hold under 5%. Sequencing used PBMCs or T cells enriched from blood (not recorded which). Source of these receptors: a man aged 30 to 45 with acute COVID-19.

The J gene is TRBJ1-6, the V gene TRBV19; D unresolved. The CDR3 loop spans 12 amino acids. V was clipped by 4 bases and J by 11 bases, with 9 bases between them. Germline lookup yields CDR1 LNHDA and CDR2 SQIVND (reference sequence). This CDR3 is CASSTPGAPLHF. The CDR3 DNA is TGTGCCAGTAGTACCCCGGGAGCACCCCTCCACTTT.

The chain recombines TRBV19 with TRBJ2-2; D is perhaps TRBD2 (5 bases). The CDR3 runs to 16 residues. The germline V and J ends were trimmed by 5 bases and 1 base, with 14 bases remaining between them. From germline, CDR1 is LNHDA and CDR2 SQIVND (reference sequence). Here the CDR3 DNA reads TGTGCCAGTAGTTCGGGGTTTGGCGGGAACACCGGGGAGCTGTTTTTT. Translating gives CASSSGFGGNTGELFF.

A single count supports this clone. The chain employs TRBV4-1 and TRBJ1-5; D might be TRBD1 (6 bases). The CDR3 sequence is 17 residues long. CDR1 MGHRA and CDR2 YSYEKL come from the germline V gene. The ends were cut back, 0 bases at V and 0 bases at J, with 12 bases in the middle. CDR3 amino acids: CASSQEVGQSSNQPQHF. Written as DNA, the CDR3 is TGCGCCAGCAGCCAAGAGGTAGGACAGAGTAGCAATCAGCCCCAGCATTTT.

This clone was seen only once. Here the CDR3 reads CASSVRDSGYNEQFF. Here the CDR3 DNA reads TGCGCCAGCAGCGTCCGGGACAGTGGATACAATGAGCAGTTCTTC. The chain joins TRBV5-1 to TRBJ2-1; 7 nucleotides match TRBD1. Trimming removed 4 bases from V and 4 bases from J; junction bases left unmatched: 8. Germline CDR1 is SGHRS and CDR2 is YFSETQ. The CDR3 spans 15 residues.

This clone has more than one count but fewer than ten. The chain recombines TRBV4-1 with TRBJ2-7; TRBD1 matches at 7 bases. The CDR3 is 14 residues long. From germline, CDR1 is MGHRA and CDR2 YSYEKL. The junction had 4 bases not matched to a gene; V was cut back by 1 base and J by 4 bases. CDR3 protein: CASSQGTGVYEQYV. The CDR3 nucleotides are TGCGCCAGCAGCCAAGGGACAGGAGTTTACGAGCAGTACGTC.

The chain is built from TRBV27 and TRBJ1-2; the D gene is possibly TRBD1 (5 bases). CDR1 is MNHEY, CDR2 SMNVEV, per germline (reference sequence). This CDR3 region has 14 residues. V gave up 7 bases and J gave up 7 bases, with 19 bases separating them. CDR3 coding DNA: TGTGCCAGCAAAGGCCCCAGTTCCACAGGTGGCTACACCTTC. This codes for CASKGPSSTGGYTF.

The chain couples TRBV9 to TRBJ2-2; the match to TRBD1 covers 7 bases. Trimming took 2 bases from V and 4 from J; bases not matched to a gene: 5. This CDR3 is built from 15 residues. The germline V gene has CDR1 SGDLS and CDR2 YYNGEE. CDR3 sequence reads: CASSVRDSFTGELFF. The CDR3 DNA reads as TGTGCCAGCAGCGTCCGGGACAGCTTCACCGGGGAGCTGTTTTTT.